This T cell receptor beta chain was recorded in a study of blood T cell repertoires in COVID-19. The V gene's germline CDR1 is SGHDN and CDR2 FVKESK. The CDR3 is 15 residues long. Trimming removed 3 bases from V and 1 base from J; junction bases left unmatched: 4. Profiling relied on immunoSEQ multiplex PCR, and the TCRdb table lists in-frame clones only, not all of them. The sample consists of about 240,000 clones, roughly 86% of them appearing once. The sample taken for sequencing was peripheral blood. The chain links TRBV14 to TRBJ2-3, with 7 bases that match TRBD2. This TCR was recovered from a woman in her 30s with acute or convalescent COVID-19. CDR3 sequence reads: CASSQRLAGTDTQYF. The DNA of the CDR3 is TGTGCCAGCAGCCAGAGACTAGCTGGCACAGATACGCAGTATTTT.